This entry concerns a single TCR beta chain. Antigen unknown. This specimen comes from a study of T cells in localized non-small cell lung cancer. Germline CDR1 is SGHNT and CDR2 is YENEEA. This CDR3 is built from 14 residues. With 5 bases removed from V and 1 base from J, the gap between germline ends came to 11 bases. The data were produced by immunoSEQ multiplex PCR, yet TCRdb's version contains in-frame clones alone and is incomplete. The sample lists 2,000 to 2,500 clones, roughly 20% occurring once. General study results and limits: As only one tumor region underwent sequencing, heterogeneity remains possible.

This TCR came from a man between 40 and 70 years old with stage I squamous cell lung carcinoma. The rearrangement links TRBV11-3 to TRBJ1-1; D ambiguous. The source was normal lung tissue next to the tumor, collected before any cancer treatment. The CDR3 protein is CASSPSGSNTEAFF. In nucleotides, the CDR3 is TGTGCCAGCAGCCCCAGTGGCTCGAACACTGAAGCTTTCTTT.